This T cell receptor (beta chain) was found in a study of blood T cell repertoires in COVID-19. Methods used by the authors: Reference gene primer amplification yielded estimated nucleated cell counts. Sequencing was performed with immunoSEQ multiplex PCR; in TCRdb, only in-frame clones are kept and a portion is missing. That table supplies the V and J calls and clone size; D and trimming were determined from the DNA. The data show about 85,000 clones, around 80% seen once. Germline V gene sequence: CDR1 LNHNV, CDR2 YYDKDF (reference sequence). V was clipped by 0 bases and J by 5 bases; unmatched bases: 11. The CDR3 contains 18 residues.

The rearrangement links TRBV15 to TRBJ2-1; 9 nucleotides align to TRBD2. The sequenced material came from peripheral blood. This TCR was sampled from a woman of 80 years or more with acute or convalescent COVID-19. Here the CDR3 reads CATSRDQASGKRDNEQFF. The CDR3 DNA reads as TGTGCCACCAGCAGAGATCAAGCTAGCGGGAAAAGAGACAATGAGCAGTTCTTC.